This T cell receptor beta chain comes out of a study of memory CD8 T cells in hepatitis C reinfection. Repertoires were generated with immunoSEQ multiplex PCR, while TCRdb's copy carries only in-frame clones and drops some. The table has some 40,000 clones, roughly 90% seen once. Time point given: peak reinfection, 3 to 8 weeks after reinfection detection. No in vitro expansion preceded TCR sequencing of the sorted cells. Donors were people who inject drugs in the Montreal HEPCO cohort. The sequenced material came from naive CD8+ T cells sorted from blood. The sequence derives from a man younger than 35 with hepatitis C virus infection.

The CDR3 DNA reads as TGTGCCAGCAGCCTCTCCGACACGGGAGGCTACACCTTC. Its protein product is CASSLSDTGGYTF. V gene TRBV9 combines with J gene TRBJ1-2; D gene unclear. Trimming left V 4 bases short and J 8 bases short, with 15 bases between. This CDR3 is 13 amino acids long. Germline lookup yields CDR1 SGDLS and CDR2 YYNGEE.